Sequencing of this TCR beta chain was carried out in a study of technical replicates of blood from several donors. The germline V gene has CDR1 MNHEY and CDR2 SMNVEV (reference sequence). V was pared by 3 bases and J by 7 bases, with 5 bases of the junction left unmatched. This CDR3 is built from 13 residues. The repertoire was sequenced with immunoSEQ multiplex PCR; TCRdb's copy has only in-frame clones and lacks some. The sample has about 18,000 clones; 82% are singletons. The chain joins TRBV27 to TRBJ1-2; 7 nucleotides line up with TRBD1. Sample: PBMCs. This receptor was obtained from a human donor in good health. Some clones in this sample may be carry-over from other donors' samples. The CDR3 reads CASSFDRAAGYTF. Written as DNA, the CDR3 is TGTGCCAGCAGTTTCGACAGGGCCGCTGGCTACACCTTC.